A single sample is the source of the 18 T cell receptor beta chains below, sequenced in a study of blood T cells in healthy people across ages. The authors ran a second PCR of roughly 7 to 11 cycles using a sample-barcoded 5' primer and a J-beta primer mix. TCRdb re-called the 5' RACE reads with MiXCR, one entry per CDR3 protein. The repertoire has around 870,000 distinct CDR3 sequences, more than 25% of them found once; the top ten carry 17%. The specimen was blood. The receptor set was obtained from a woman older than 75 in good health.

This clonotype was seen a few times. One junction end disagrees with the germline gene, perhaps due to a read error. This sequence joins TRBV6-2 or TRBV6-3 and TRBJ1-5, with D possibly matching TRBD1 (6 bases). The CDR3 is made up of 12 amino acids. Germline V gene lookup returns CDR1 MNHEY and CDR2 SVGEGT. This chain's CDR3 is CACSGQNQPQHF. In DNA, the CDR3 is TGTGCCTGCAGTGGACAGAATCAGCCCCAGCATTTT.

The rearrangement uses TRBV28 and TRBJ1-2, with 9 bases fitting TRBD1. The germline CDR1 and CDR2 sequences are MDHEN and SYDVKM. The junction had 20 bases not matched to a gene; V was cut back by 2 bases and J by 4 bases. The CDR3 consists of 20 residues. Written as DNA, the CDR3 is TGTGCCAGCAGTTTAATCGGGGAATGGCTTAGGGACAGGGCAAGCTATGGCTACACCTTC. Encoded protein: CASSLIGEWLRDRASYGYTF.

This clonotype was seen only a few times. This chain connects TRBV14 to TRBJ2-7; 11 bases are shared with TRBD2. The CDR3 loop spans 16 amino acids. Trimming took 0 bases from V and 5 from J; bases not matched to a gene: 6. Looked up from germline, CDR1 is SGHDN and CDR2 is FVKESK. The CDR3 coding sequence is TGTGCCAGCAGCCAAGATTGGGCTAGCGGGGGGAACGAGCAGTACTTC. Translated, it gives CASSQDWASGGNEQYF.

Turning to this clonotype: The DNA is omitted, as the CDR3 cannot be located on it reliably, and the CDR3 follows TCRdb's listing. This sequence joins TRBV12-3 or TRBV12-4 and TRBJ2-3; the D call TRBD1 from the table was never checked on the DNA. The CDR3 sequence runs 23 residues, both termini included. This CDR3 is CASTYRGVNEQFFGPGTGDTQYF.

This clonotype was recorded a few times. The chain carries TRBV6-6 and TRBJ1-4; unclear D gene. V lost 2 bases and J 6 bases, leaving 7 bases between the germline ends. Germline V CDR1 and CDR2: MNHNY, SVGAGI (reference sequence). The CDR3 is 13 amino acids. CDR3 in DNA: TGTGCCAGCAGTTACCAGGTTGATGAAAAACTGTTTTTT. Encoded protein: CASSYQVDEKLFF.

This clonotype came up a few times. A much larger clone lies one base from this, so it may be a read error. The chain is built from TRBV7-2 and TRBJ2-1, with 12 nucleotides matching TRBD1. V shed 4 bases, J shed 12 bases, and the junction held 13 bases outside the gene matches. There are 16 residues in the CDR3. In germline, CDR1 is SGHTA, CDR2 FQGNSA. The CDR3 DNA reads as TGTGCCAGCAGCTCGCCTATGGGACAGGGGGCTTATGGGCAGTTCTTC. Its translation is CASSSPMGQGAYGQFF.

Ten or more counts support this clonotype. The chain employs TRBV29-1 and TRBJ2-7; tentatively, D is TRBD1 (6 bases). The CDR3 covers 11 residues. Trimming left V 6 bases short and J 6 bases short, with 12 bases between. Germline CDR1 SQVTM, CDR2 ANQGSEA. The CDR3 region has the DNA TGCAGCGTCCAAACAGGGAGCGAGCAGTACTTC. The encoded protein is CSVQTGSEQYF.

Note on this clonotype: A much larger clone lies one base from this, so it may be a read error. The chain links TRBV10-3 to TRBJ1-6; 9 bases are shared with TRBD1. The J segment lost 8 bases and the V segment lost 8 bases, leaving 4 bases of the junction unmatched. CDR1 is ENHRY, CDR2 SYGVKD, per germline. The CDR3 contains 13 residues. CDR3 sequence (DNA): TGTGCCATCGGGGACAGGGAAGATTCACCCCTCCACTTT. Amino acid sequence: CAIGDREDSPLHF.

This clonotype was seen only a few times. This may be a read error, as it is one base from a much larger clone. The CDR3 spells CASSLEQGRYEQYF. The CDR3 coding sequence is TGTGCCAGCAGCTTGGAACAGGGGCGCTACGAGCAGTACTTC. The chain has TRBV7-2 and TRBJ2-7; 7 nucleotides align to TRBD1. The germline CDR1 and CDR2 sequences are SGHTA and FQGNSA. Losses at the gene ends were 3 bases for V and 3 bases for J; bases not matched to a gene: 5. This CDR3 is 14 amino acids long.

This clonotype was counted at least ten times. The rearrangement joins TRBV7-2 to TRBJ2-3, with TRBD2 matching over 11 bases. Germline V CDR1 and CDR2: SGHTA, FQGNSA. The CDR3 has 14 amino acids. The V gene end was trimmed by 5 bases and the J gene end by 4 bases; junction bases not matched to a gene: 2. The CDR3 DNA sequence: TGTGCCAGCAGCCCGGGACTAGCGGCAGATACGCAGTATTTT. It translates to CASSPGLAADTQYF.

This clonotype occurred many times. The chain links TRBV7-9 to TRBJ2-1, with 9 bases fitting TRBD2. Germline V gene data show CDR1 as SEHNR and CDR2 as FQNEAQ (reference sequence). The CDR3 is made up of 16 amino acids. Trimming at V came to 5 bases and at J to 8 bases, leaving 13 bases not matched to a gene. CDR3 amino acids: CASSKTSGGKRDEQFF. The CDR3, as DNA: TGTGCCAGCAGCAAGACAAGCGGGGGGAAGCGCGATGAGCAGTTCTTC.

This clonotype was recorded a few times. In nucleotides, the CDR3 is TGTGCCAGCAGTTACTCGCGGGGGTGGTCTGAAGCTTTCTTT. This gives the protein CASSYSRGWSEAFF. The V gene is TRBV6-6, the J gene TRBJ1-1; D perhaps matches TRBD1 (5 bases). The CDR3 is 14 residues long. Trimming left V 0 bases short and J 6 bases short, with 11 bases between. Germline V CDR1 and CDR2: MNHNY, SVGAGI (reference sequence).

This clonotype appeared many times. V and J are TRBV5-5 and TRBJ2-3; 12 bases are a match to TRBD1. The trim removed 1 base at V and 4 bases at J, leaving 7 bases unmatched. Germline CDR1 and CDR2: SGHKS and YYEKEE (reference sequence). The CDR3 sequence is 17 residues long. CDR3 residues: CASSLPGTGGRADTQYF. The CDR3 DNA sequence: TGTGCCAGCAGCTTGCCCGGGACAGGGGGCAGGGCAGATACGCAGTATTTT. The full variable domain, completed using reference TRBV5-5 and TRBJ2-3, is DAGVTQSPTHLIKTRGQQVTLRCSPISGHKSVSWYQQVLGQGPQFIFQYYEKEERGRGNFPDRFSARQFPNYSSELNVNALLLGDSALYLCASSLPGTGGRADTQYFGPGTRLTVL.

The table lists this clonotype with many counts. This rearrangement joins TRBV11-1 to TRBJ2-5; TRBD2 aligns across 7 bases. With 6 bases clipped from V and 2 bases from J, the junction kept 6 bases outside the gene matches. The CDR3 totals 14 residues. Germline V gene lookup returns CDR1 SGHAT and CDR2 FQDESV (reference sequence). The CDR3 protein is CASRRRTSQETQYF. The CDR3 DNA is TGTGCCAGCAGACGGAGGACTAGTCAAGAGACCCAGTACTTC.

As regards this clonotype: A much larger clone lies one base from this, so it may be a read error. The chain combines TRBV6-1 with TRBJ2-3; TRBD2 matches 7 bases. Germline V CDR1 and CDR2: MNHNS, SASEGT. The CDR3 runs 15 residues. Trimming cost V 7 bases and J 10 bases; bases outside gene matches: 17. The CDR3, as DNA: TGTGCCAGCACTTCGGCTAGCGGCAGTTCCGTAGCGCAGTATTTT. Its protein is CASTSASGSSVAQYF.

The chain links TRBV4-3 to TRBJ1-2, with D perhaps matching TRBD1 (6 bases). CDR1 is LGHNA and CDR2 is YSLEER in the germline V gene. V dropped 3 bases and J dropped 4 bases, with 18 bases sitting between them. The CDR3 consists of 16 residues. The CDR3 loop reads CASSHSTPDSAYGYTF. The CDR3 DNA reads as TGCGCCAGCAGCCATTCCACCCCGGACAGCGCCTATGGCTACACCTTC.

The J gene is TRBJ1-1, the V gene TRBV3-1; the D is unclear. V lost 0 bases and J lost 1, with 6 bases in between. Germline CDR1 and CDR2: LGHDT and YNNKEL (reference sequence). This CDR3 is built from 14 residues. CDR3 DNA: TGTGCCAGCAGCCAAGATCTCCCGAACACTGAAGCTTTCTTT. This codes for CASSQDLPNTEAFF.

Details on this clonotype: Likely a read error: the CDR3 ends without its conserved phenylalanine or tryptophan. The J gene is TRBJ2-1, the V gene TRBV18; 7 bases are shared with TRBD2. The CDR3 has 15 residues. CDR1 and CDR2 from the germline V gene are KGHSH and LQKENI. Losses at the gene ends were 3 bases for V and 0 bases for J; bases not matched to a gene: 2. DNA of the CDR3: TGTGCCAGCTCACCCGGGAGGAGCTCCTACAATGAGCAGTTCTGC. Its translation is CASSPGRSSYNEQFC.